The clone carrying this T cell receptor (beta chain) was found once. Its antigen is undetermined. The entry originates in a study of regulatory dendritic cells for organ transplantation. The study's findings and limits: The most alloreactive TCR clonotypes were found in resting memory CD8+ cells. Naive CD4+ and CD8+ repertoires were highly diverse; memory CD8+ was most oligoclonal. Regulatory dendritic cells appeared to expand memory CD8+ clones less than mature ones.

CD4+ or CD8+ T cells were sorted as naive CD45RA+ or memory CD45RO+. Germline V lookup: CDR1 KGHSH, CDR2 LQKENI. The CDR3 is made up of 16 amino acids. V gave up 5 bases and J gave up 5 bases, with 18 bases separating them. TCRdb's copy holds only in-frame clones and misses some; the assay was immunoSEQ multiplex PCR. The sample consists of 22,000 or so clones, about 70% of them appearing once. This TCR was sampled from a human donor in good health. The rearrangement joins TRBV18 to TRBJ2-2; D is perhaps TRBD2 (6 bases). Sample: memory CD4+ T cells from blood. Subset denoted: CD45RO+ memory T cells. The CDR3 protein is CASSSTFGGLTGELFF. The CDR3 nucleotides are TGTGCCAGCTCATCGACCTTCGGAGGGTTGACCGGGGAGCTGTTTTTT.